These 20 T cell receptor beta chains were all obtained from the same sample, sequenced in a study of early stage breast cancer tumors. Generated by immunoSEQ multiplex PCR, the TCRdb table keeps only in-frame clones and is missing some. Among approximately 75,000 clones listed, 65% to 85% were seen once. Sequencing was performed on blood. The receptors come from a person aged 35-55 years with breast cancer.

The chain carries TRBV4-2 and TRBJ2-2, with 8 bases lining up with TRBD2. With V trimmed by 1 base and J by 7 bases, 8 bases remained unmatched. CDR1 is LGHNA, CDR2 YNFKEQ, per germline. This CDR3 has 16 residues. The CDR3 spells CASSQGQREFHGELFF. The CDR3 DNA follows: TGTGCCAGCAGCCAAGGGCAGCGGGAGTTTCACGGGGAGCTGTTTTTT.

V usage is TRBV27 and J usage is TRBJ2-7, with 7 positions matching TRBD1. The CDR3 spans 16 residues. The V segment lost 3 bases and the J segment 2 bases; nucleotides outside the gene matches: 10. Germline V CDR1 and CDR2: MNHEY, SMNVEV (reference sequence). The chain's CDR3 is CASSFDPRQGAYEQYF. For the CDR3, the DNA is TGTGCCAGCAGTTTCGACCCGCGACAGGGCGCCTACGAGCAGTACTTC.

This rearrangement joins TRBV29-1 to TRBJ1-2, with D possibly being TRBD1 (5 bases). CDR1 is SQVTM, CDR2 ANQGSEA, per germline. The CDR3 contains 12 residues. Deletions cut 2 bases from V and 5 bases from J, with 9 bases between. The CDR3 coding sequence is TGCAGCGTTGAAAGGGGCTTTTATGGCTACACCTTC. Translating it yields CSVERGFYGYTF.

This clone was observed a handful of times. V gene TRBV6-5 combines with J gene TRBJ1-2; the D gene is possibly TRBD1 (6 bases). The CDR3 is made up of 14 amino acids. V gave up 5 bases and J gave up 7 bases, with 17 bases separating them. Per germline, CDR1 MNHEY and CDR2 SVGAGI. The CDR3 protein is CASSSQATGSGYTF. The CDR3 DNA reads TGTGCCAGCAGTAGCCAAGCTACAGGGAGTGGCTACACCTTC.

Points on this clone: This sample includes further DNA sequences coding for the same CDR3. This chain links TRBV5-1 with TRBJ1-2; D is ambiguous. CDR1 SGHRS and CDR2 YFSETQ come from the germline V gene. Trimming left V 4 bases short and J 0 bases short, with 7 bases between. The CDR3 totals 13 residues. This CDR3 reads CASSLGTNYGYTF. The DNA for the CDR3 is TGCGCCAGCAGCCTCGGGACTAACTATGGCTACACCTTC.

V gene TRBV28 combines with J gene TRBJ2-7; either TRBD1 or TRBD2 may supply D (5 bases each). The CDR3 totals 14 residues. The germline V gene encodes CDR1 MDHEN and CDR2 SYDVKM. Deletions cut 6 bases from V and 3 bases from J, with 15 bases between. CDR3 loop: CASRPSRDRYEQYF. For the CDR3, the DNA is TGTGCCAGCAGGCCGTCTAGGGACCGCTACGAGCAGTACTTC.

V is TRBV7-2 and J is TRBJ2-1; 8 bases match TRBD2. This CDR3 comprises 15 residues. The ends lost 3 bases at V and 8 bases at J; junction bases unmatched: 9. Germline values: CDR1 SGHTA, CDR2 FQGNSA. The CDR3 protein is CASSFRAGRGDEQFF. DNA of the CDR3: TGTGCCAGCAGCTTTAGGGCCGGGAGGGGCGATGAGCAGTTCTTC.

V and J are TRBV5-1 and TRBJ2-2; a possible D gene is TRBD2 (6 bases). The germline gives CDR1 SGHRS, CDR2 YFSETQ. CDR3 length equals 15 residues. Trimming removed 5 bases at V and 2 bases at J, with 13 bases between. The CDR3 sequence: CASRQTGLNTGELFF. The CDR3 region has the DNA TGCGCCAGCAGGCAGACGGGACTCAACACCGGGGAGCTGTTTTTT. The entire variable domain, with the rest obtained from reference TRBV5-1 and TRBJ2-2, is as follows: KAGVTQTPRYLIKTRGQQVTLSCSPISGHRSVSWYQQTPGQGLQFLFEYFSETQRNKGNFPGRFSGRQFSNSRSEMNVSTLELGDSALYLCASRQTGLNTGELFFGEGSRLTVL.

J is TRBJ1-1 and V is TRBV7-8; D gene uncertain. CDR3 length: 15 amino acids. The ends were cut back, 2 bases at V and 3 bases at J, with 13 bases in the middle. The germline V gene has CDR1 SGHVS and CDR2 FQNEAQ. The chain's CDR3 is CASSLMIGSDTEAFF. The CDR3 region has the DNA TGTGCCAGCAGCTTAATGATAGGCTCGGACACTGAAGCTTTCTTT.

This chain connects TRBV5-1 to TRBJ1-1; D is unresolved. Trimming took off 4 bases at V and 3 bases at J, with 7 bases between the two ends. The CDR3 totals 12 residues. Germline loops: CDR1 SGHRS, CDR2 YFSETQ. The CDR3 sequence is CASSKSDTEAFF. The CDR3 DNA sequence: TGCGCCAGCAGCAAGTCTGACACTGAAGCTTTCTTT.

The chain has TRBV2 and TRBJ1-2, with 9 bases matching TRBD1. This CDR3 has 13 amino acids. The V segment lost 9 bases and the J segment 5 bases; nucleotides outside the gene matches: 7. Germline CDR1 is SNHLY and CDR2 is FYNNEI. CDR3 DNA: TGTGCCAGTCGGACAGGGGTTAATTATGGCTACACCTTC. Amino acid sequence: CASRTGVNYGYTF.

The chain's CDR3 is CASTWGGGIDQPQHF. Here the CDR3 DNA reads TGTGCCAGCACTTGGGGGGGTGGTATCGATCAGCCCCAGCATTTT. V and J are TRBV28 and TRBJ1-5; a possible D gene is TRBD1 (5 bases). The CDR3 is made up of 15 amino acids. Between the trimmed V and J ends, which lost 7 bases and 5 bases, there was a span of 18 bases. Germline CDR1 and CDR2: MDHEN and SYDVKM.

The rearrangement links TRBV27 to TRBJ2-3, with 10 bases lining up with TRBD2. The CDR3 runs 16 residues. The V gene's germline CDR1 is MNHEY and CDR2 SMNVEV (reference sequence). V gave up 6 bases and J gave up 5 bases; unmatched junction bases: 11. The CDR3 protein is CASRRRTSGGGDTQYF. The DNA of the CDR3 is TGTGCCAGCAGACGTAGGACTAGCGGAGGGGGAGATACGCAGTATTTT.

The chain joins TRBV13 to TRBJ1-2; D is uncertain. This CDR3 comprises 17 residues. V was cut by 8 bases and J by 0 bases, with 22 bases left in between. Germline values: CDR1 PRHDT, CDR2 FYEKMQ (reference sequence). In DNA form, the CDR3 reads TGTGCCAGCGGGTCTCGGACGGCCCCCCTTCCTAACTATGGCTACACCTTC. This gives the protein CASGSRTAPLPNYGYTF.

This clone turned up a few times. The V and J genes are TRBV19 and TRBJ2-5; TRBD2 matches at 10 bases. This CDR3 has 16 amino acids. Germline assignment: CDR1 LNHDA and CDR2 SQIVND (reference sequence). V shed 5 bases, J shed 2 bases, and the junction held 8 bases outside the gene matches. The DNA for the CDR3 is TGTGCCAGTAGTCCGCTAGCGGGAGAGCGGCAAGAGACCCAGTACTTC. This sequence encodes CASSPLAGERQETQYF.

The chain links TRBV11-2 to TRBJ2-5, with TRBD1 matching over 7 bases. Germline CDR1 SGHAT, CDR2 FQNNGV. The CDR3 is made up of 14 amino acids. Unmatched junction bases numbered 4, after V lost 5 bases and J lost 1 base. This chain's CDR3 is CASSPGTVQETQYF. In DNA, the CDR3 is TGTGCCAGCAGCCCCGGGACAGTCCAAGAGACCCAGTACTTC.

In this sample, this clone turned up a few times. At one end, the junction sequence differs from germline, possibly due to a read error. The chain combines TRBV7-7 with TRBJ2-1; 11 bases line up with TRBD2. CDR1 and CDR2 (germline): SSHAT, FNYEAQ (reference sequence). The CDR3 totals 14 residues. This chain's CDR3 is CASSLGTSGSEQFF. The CDR3 DNA reads as TGTGCTAGCAGCCTCGGGACTAGCGGAAGTGAGCAGTTCTTC.

The chain recombines TRBV2 with TRBJ2-7; D may be TRBD1 or TRBD2 (5 bases each). The germline CDR1 and CDR2 sequences are SNHLY and FYNNEI. Trimming took 6 bases from V and 3 from J, leaving 12 bases between them. There are 13 residues in the CDR3. The CDR3 DNA sequence: TGTGCCAGCAGCCCGGGACCGCTCTACGAGCAGTACTTC. It codes for CASSPGPLYEQYF.

V is TRBV28 and J is TRBJ2-1; D is possibly TRBD2 (6 bases). Germline assignment: CDR1 MDHEN and CDR2 SYDVKM. The CDR3 spans 13 residues. Trimming stripped 6 bases from V and 6 bases from J, with 12 bases between. Here the CDR3 DNA reads TGTGCCAGCAGCATGACTAGTACCAATGAGCAGTTCTTC. It is translated as CASSMTSTNEQFF.

The chain has TRBV5-6 and TRBJ1-4; 8 nucleotides align to TRBD1. J was trimmed by 7 bases and V by 3 bases; bases with no gene match: 8. CDR1 is SGHDT and CDR2 is YYEEEE in the germline V gene. This CDR3 is 15 amino acids long. CDR3 loop: CASSSPTGGGEKLFF. The DNA for the CDR3 is TGTGCCAGCAGCTCACCAACAGGGGGTGGTGAAAAACTGTTTTTT.